This entry is about one T cell receptor beta chain. This sample is drawn from a study of blood T cell repertoires in COVID-19. V was pared by 2 bases and J by 3 bases, with 2 bases of the junction left unmatched. The CDR3 runs 15 residues. CDR1 and CDR2 (germline): SNHLY, FYNNEI. Generated by immunoSEQ multiplex PCR, the TCRdb table keeps only in-frame clones and is missing some. The sample records 140,000 or so clones, roughly 80% being singletons. Specimen: PBMCs or T cells enriched from blood (not recorded which). This receptor was taken from a man aged 45-65 years who had recovered from COVID-19. The J gene is TRBJ1-5, the V gene TRBV2; 9 bases are shared with TRBD1. The CDR3 region has the DNA TGTGCCAGCAGTGAACGGACAGGGGCCAATCAGCCCCAGCATTTT. This encodes CASSERTGANQPQHF.